This TCR beta chain came from a study of blood T cell repertoires in COVID-19. At the level of the study: From T cells, B-cell-depleted T cells, or PBMCs came the material, which was cDNA or gDNA.

Generated by immunoSEQ multiplex PCR, the TCRdb table keeps only in-frame clones and is missing some. This table has some 210,000 clones, around four fifths appearing once. This CDR3 has 10 amino acids. V gave up 6 bases and J gave up 6 bases, with 4 bases separating them. CDR1 is MNHEY and CDR2 is SVGAGI in the germline V gene. Material for sequencing was peripheral blood. The gene calls are TRBV6-5 and TRBJ2-3, with D hard to call. The receptor was isolated from a human donor in a cohort sampled during active COVID-19. The CDR3 sequence is CASSRDTQYF. CDR3 nucleotide sequence: TGTGCCAGCAGCAGGGATACGCAGTATTTT.